The entry that follows covers one T cell receptor (beta chain) sequence. This entry belongs to a study of OX40 agonist ivuxolimab in advanced cancers. Study-level background: Two patients with cutaneous melanoma and one with hepatocellular carcinoma, three in total, showed partial responses.

The CDR3 is 15 amino acids. Per the germline V gene, CDR1 is SGHNT and CDR2 is YYREEE (reference sequence). V gave up 5 bases and J gave up 0 bases, with 14 bases separating them. Profiling relied on immunoSEQ multiplex PCR, and the TCRdb table lists in-frame clones only, not all of them. Here the sample spans about 12,000 clones, about 83% being singletons. This clonotype was obtained from an adult with an advanced solid tumor such as melanoma, head and neck, liver or kidney cancer. The rearrangement joins TRBV5-4 to TRBJ1-1; the D gene is possibly TRBD1 (6 bases). Source: CD4+ or CD8+ T cells sorted from blood, taken in a trial of the OX40 agonist ivuxolimab. This chain's CDR3 is CASSLSGVMNTEAFF. DNA for the CDR3: TGTGCCAGCAGTTTATCAGGGGTCATGAACACTGAAGCTTTCTTT.